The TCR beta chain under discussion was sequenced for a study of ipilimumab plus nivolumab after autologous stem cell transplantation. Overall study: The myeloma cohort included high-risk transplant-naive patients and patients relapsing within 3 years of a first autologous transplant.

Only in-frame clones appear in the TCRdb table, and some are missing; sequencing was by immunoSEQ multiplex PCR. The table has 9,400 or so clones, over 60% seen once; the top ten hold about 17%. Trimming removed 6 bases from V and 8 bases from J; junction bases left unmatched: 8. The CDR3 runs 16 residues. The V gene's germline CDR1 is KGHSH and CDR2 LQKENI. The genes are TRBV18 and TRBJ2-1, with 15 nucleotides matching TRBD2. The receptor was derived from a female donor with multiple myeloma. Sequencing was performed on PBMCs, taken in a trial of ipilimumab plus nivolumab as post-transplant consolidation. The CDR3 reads CASSRGTSGRIDEQFF. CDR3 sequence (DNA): TGTGCCAGCTCGCGAGGGACTAGCGGGAGGATAGATGAGCAGTTCTTC.